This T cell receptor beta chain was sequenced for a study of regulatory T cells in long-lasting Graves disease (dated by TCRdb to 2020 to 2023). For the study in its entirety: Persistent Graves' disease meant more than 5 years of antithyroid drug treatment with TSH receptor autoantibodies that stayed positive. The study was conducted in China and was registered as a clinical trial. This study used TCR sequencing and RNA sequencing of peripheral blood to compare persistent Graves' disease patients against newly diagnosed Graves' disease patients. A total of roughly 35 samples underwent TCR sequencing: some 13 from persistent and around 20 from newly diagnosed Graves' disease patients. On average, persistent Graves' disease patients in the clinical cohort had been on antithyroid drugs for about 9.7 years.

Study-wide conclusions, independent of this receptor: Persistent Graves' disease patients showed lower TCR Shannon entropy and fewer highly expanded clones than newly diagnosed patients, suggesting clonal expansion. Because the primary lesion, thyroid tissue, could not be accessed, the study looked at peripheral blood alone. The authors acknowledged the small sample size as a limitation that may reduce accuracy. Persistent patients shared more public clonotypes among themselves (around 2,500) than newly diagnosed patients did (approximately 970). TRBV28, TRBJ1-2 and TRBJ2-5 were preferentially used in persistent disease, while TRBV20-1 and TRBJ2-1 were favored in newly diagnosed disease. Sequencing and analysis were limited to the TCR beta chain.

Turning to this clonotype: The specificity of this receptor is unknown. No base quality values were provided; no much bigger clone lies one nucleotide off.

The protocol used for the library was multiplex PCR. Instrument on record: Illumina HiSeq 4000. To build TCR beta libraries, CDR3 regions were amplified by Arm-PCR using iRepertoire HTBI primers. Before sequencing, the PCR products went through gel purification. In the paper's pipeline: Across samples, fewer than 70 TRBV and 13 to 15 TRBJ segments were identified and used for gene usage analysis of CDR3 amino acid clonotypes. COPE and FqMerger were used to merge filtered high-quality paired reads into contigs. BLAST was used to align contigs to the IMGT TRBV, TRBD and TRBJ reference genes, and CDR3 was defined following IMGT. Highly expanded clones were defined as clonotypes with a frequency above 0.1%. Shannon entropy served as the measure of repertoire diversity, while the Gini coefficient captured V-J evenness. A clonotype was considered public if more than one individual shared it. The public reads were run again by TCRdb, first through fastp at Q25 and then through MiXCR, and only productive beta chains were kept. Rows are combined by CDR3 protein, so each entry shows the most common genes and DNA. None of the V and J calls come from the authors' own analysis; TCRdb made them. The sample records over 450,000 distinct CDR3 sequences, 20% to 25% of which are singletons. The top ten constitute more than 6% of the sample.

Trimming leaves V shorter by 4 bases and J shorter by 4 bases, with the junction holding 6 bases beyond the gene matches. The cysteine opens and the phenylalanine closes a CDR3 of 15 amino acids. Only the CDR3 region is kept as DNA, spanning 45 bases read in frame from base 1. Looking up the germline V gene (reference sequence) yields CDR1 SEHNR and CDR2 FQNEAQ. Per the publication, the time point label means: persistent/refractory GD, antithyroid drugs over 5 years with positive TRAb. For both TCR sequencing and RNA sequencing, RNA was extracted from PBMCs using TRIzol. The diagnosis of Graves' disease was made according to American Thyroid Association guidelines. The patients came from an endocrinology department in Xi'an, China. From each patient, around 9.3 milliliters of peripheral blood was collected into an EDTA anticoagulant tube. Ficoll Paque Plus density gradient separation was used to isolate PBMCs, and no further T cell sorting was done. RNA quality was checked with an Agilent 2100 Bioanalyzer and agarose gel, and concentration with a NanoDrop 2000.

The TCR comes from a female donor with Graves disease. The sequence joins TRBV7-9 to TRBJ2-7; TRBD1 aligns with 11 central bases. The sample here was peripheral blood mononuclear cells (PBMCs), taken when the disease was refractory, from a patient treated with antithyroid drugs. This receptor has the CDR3 CASSSWTGGLYEQYF. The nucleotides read TGTGCCAGCAGCTCCTGGACAGGGGGCCTATACGAGCAGTACTTC.